These 17 T cell receptor beta chains originate from one sample sequenced in a study of blood T cell repertoires in COVID-19. This table comes from immunoSEQ multiplex PCR, and its TCRdb copy is limited to in-frame clones, with some not included. The sample consists of tens of thousands of clones, more than 70% of them appearing once. The sample consisted of peripheral blood. Receptor source: a woman between 65 and 79 years old with acute or convalescent COVID-19.

This chain links TRBV6-1 with TRBJ2-7; TRBD1 agrees at 7 bases. Germline trimming cut 3 bases from V and 2 bases from J; bases unmatched to any gene: 1. Looked up from germline, CDR1 is MNHNS and CDR2 is SASEGT. The CDR3 is 13 residues long. This chain's CDR3 is CASSDGTAYEQYV. The CDR3 DNA is TGTGCCAGCAGTGATGGGACAGCCTACGAGCAGTACGTC.

This chain joins TRBV20-1 and TRBJ1-2; D remains unclear. The CDR3 has 11 amino acids. The germline CDR1 and CDR2 sequences are DFQATT and SNEGSKA (reference sequence). The ends were cut back, 0 bases at V and 10 bases at J, with 9 bases in the middle. The CDR3 spells CSARDLKYYTF. Here the CDR3 DNA reads TGCAGTGCTAGAGATTTAAAATACTACACCTTC.

The chain employs TRBV6-2 or TRBV6-3 and TRBJ2-1; 11 bases align to TRBD2. V shed 5 bases, J shed 4 bases, and the junction held 10 bases outside the gene matches. CDR3 length equals 17 residues. Germline V gene lookup returns CDR1 MNHEY and CDR2 SVGEGT. CDR3 nucleotide sequence: TGTGCCAGCAGTCACCGTGTGGGGACTAGCGGTTACAATGAGCAGTTCTTC. This translates into CASSHRVGTSGYNEQFF.

This clone was recorded only once. Other DNA sequences within the sample encode an identical CDR3. The V and J genes are TRBV19 and TRBJ2-1; maybe TRBD2 (5 bases). V was clipped by 6 bases and J by 0 bases, with 9 bases between them. CDR3 length: 14 residues. Germline V gene lookup returns CDR1 LNHDA and CDR2 SQIVND (reference sequence). CDR3 protein: CASRDFSSYNEQFF. The DNA for the CDR3 is TGTGCCAGTAGGGACTTCAGCTCCTACAATGAGCAGTTCTTC.

The V call is TRBV6-5, the J call TRBJ2-3; possible D gene TRBD1, 5 bases. V was clipped by 3 bases and J by 2 bases, with 12 bases between them. CDR1 is MNHEY, CDR2 SVGAGI, per germline. This CDR3 is built from 15 residues. In nucleotides, the CDR3 is TGTGCCAGCAGTTATTGGGGCAGATTCACAGATACGCAGTATTTT. Its translation is CASSYWGRFTDTQYF.

The J gene is TRBJ2-7, the V gene TRBV6-1; 7 bases line up with TRBD1. CDR3 length: 15 residues. Germline values: CDR1 MNHNS, CDR2 SASEGT. V shed 2 bases and J 7 bases; nucleotides not matched to a gene: 11. The CDR3 DNA reads as TGTGCCAGCAGTGAAATCGTGTTGGGACAGCCAGAGCAGTACGTC. Residues: CASSEIVLGQPEQYV.

The CDR3 loop is CASSLGDEQFF. In DNA form, the CDR3 reads TGTGCCAGCAGCTTAGGCGATGAGCAGTTCTTC. The chain couples TRBV7-8 to TRBJ2-1; D is undetermined. This CDR3 spans 11 amino acids. V was clipped by 1 base and J by 8 bases, with 3 bases between them. Germline V gene lookup returns CDR1 SGHVS and CDR2 FQNEAQ.

The rearrangement uses TRBV6-2 or TRBV6-3 and TRBJ1-1, with TRBD1 as a possible D gene (5 bases). CDR1 MNHEY and CDR2 SVGEGT come from the germline V gene. CDR3 size: 13 residues. V was shortened by 0 bases and J by 5 bases, with 7 bases between the two germline ends. CDR3 protein: CASSYSRQTEAFF. In nucleotides, the CDR3 is TGTGCCAGCAGTTACTCGAGACAGACTGAAGCTTTCTTT.

The genes are TRBV24-1 and TRBJ2-5; 12 nucleotides align to TRBD2. This CDR3 region has 13 residues. CDR1 and CDR2 (germline): KGHDR, SFDVKD. The V gene end was trimmed by 7 bases and the J gene end by 5 bases; junction bases not matched to a gene: 1. The CDR3 loop reads CATRTSGSETQYF. Here the CDR3 DNA reads TGTGCCACCAGGACTAGCGGGAGCGAGACCCAGTACTTC.

The chain combines TRBV15 with TRBJ2-1, with 7 bases that match TRBD1. There are 16 residues in the CDR3. The germline V gene encodes CDR1 LNHNV and CDR2 YYDKDF (reference sequence). V lost 1 base, J lost 6 bases, and 9 bases stayed unmatched. The CDR3 loop reads CATSRAYGTVGNEQFF. In nucleotides, the CDR3 is TGTGCCACCAGCAGAGCATATGGGACAGTGGGCAATGAGCAGTTCTTC.

This chain connects TRBV11-3 to TRBJ2-5; 12 nucleotides match TRBD1. V lost 5 bases and J lost 5; bases outside the gene matches: 9. Germline CDR1 and CDR2: SGHNT and YENEEA. The CDR3 is 16 amino acids. The CDR3 coding sequence is TGTGCCAGCAGCCCAGGGGACAGGGGGCAAGGGGAGACCCAGTACTTC. Protein: CASSPGDRGQGETQYF.

V gene TRBV24-1 combines with J gene TRBJ1-2; D is undetermined. CDR3 length equals 12 residues. Trimming took off 4 bases at V and 7 bases at J, with 9 bases between the two ends. CDR1 is KGHDR and CDR2 is SFDVKD in the germline V gene. The CDR3 DNA reads TGTGCCACCAGTGACATACTTGGTGGCTACACCTTC. It yields the protein CATSDILGGYTF.

CDR3 region: CASISGGPNTDTQYF. The CDR3 DNA sequence: TGTGCCAGCATCTCTGGCGGGCCTAACACAGATACGCAGTATTTT. The chain couples TRBV5-8 to TRBJ2-3; the D gene is possibly TRBD2 (5 bases). Looked up from germline, CDR1 is SGHTS and CDR2 is YDEGEE. Trimming stripped 6 bases from V and 2 bases from J, with 16 bases between. The CDR3 contains 15 residues.

This sequence joins TRBV5-4 and TRBJ2-5; perhaps TRBD2 as D (5 bases). This CDR3 comprises 15 residues. In germline, CDR1 is SGHNT, CDR2 YYREEE (reference sequence). Between the trimmed V and J ends, which lost 4 bases and 2 bases, there was a span of 15 bases. The CDR3 here is CASSKGGLGQETQYF. The DNA for the CDR3 is TGTGCCAGCAGCAAAGGCGGGTTGGGGCAAGAGACCCAGTACTTC.

The rearrangement uses TRBV11-2 and TRBJ2-4, with 9 bases aligning to TRBD2. The CDR3 totals 12 residues. V lost 5 bases and J lost 16; bases outside the gene matches: 9. Germline loops: CDR1 SGHAT, CDR2 FQNNGV. CDR3 coding DNA: TGTGCCAGCAGCACCTCACCGGGACTAGCATACTTC. Translated: CASSTSPGLAYF.

The rearrangement uses TRBV2 and TRBJ2-4, with D perhaps TRBD1 (7 bases). CDR1 is SNHLY, CDR2 FYNNEI, per germline. CDR3 size: 14 residues. V dropped 7 bases and J dropped 2 bases, with 12 bases sitting between them. CDR3 residues: CASNQGGTKNIQYF. The DNA for the CDR3 is TGTGCCAGCAACCAGGGGGGCACCAAAAACATTCAGTACTTC.

This clone was detected only once. J is TRBJ2-5 and V is TRBV5-6; the match to TRBD2 covers 10 bases. J gave up 4 bases and V 1 base, and 4 bases lay outside the gene matches. Germline V gene sequence: CDR1 SGHDT, CDR2 YYEEEE. The CDR3 is made up of 15 amino acids. CDR3 in DNA: TGTGCCAGCAGCTTGACTAGCGGGGTTCGAGAGACCCAGTACTTC. This translates into CASSLTSGVRETQYF.